Below are 10 T cell receptor beta chains sequenced from a single sample in a study of cytomegalovirus exposure and HLA in healthy donors. The primer mix had 60 Vbeta and 13 Jbeta primers. Profiling relied on immunoSEQ multiplex PCR, and the TCRdb table lists in-frame clones only, not all of them. The table lists 180,000 or so clones, roughly 80% of them singletons. The sample comprised PBMCs. The receptors stem from a woman in her 40s in good health and CMV-seropositive.

CDR3 protein: CASSRLAGGPEQYF. The CDR3 DNA is TGTGCCAGCAGTAGACTAGCGGGAGGGCCCGAGCAGTACTTC. The chain recombines TRBV27 with TRBJ2-5, with TRBD2 matching 14 bases. The J call may be faulty, since TRBJ2-7 better matches the DNA end. The length of the CDR3 is 14 residues. In germline, CDR1 is MNHEY, CDR2 SMNVEV (reference sequence).

The chain joins TRBV15 to TRBJ2-5; 12 nucleotides match TRBD2. TRBJ2-7 explains the end of the DNA better; the J call may be wrong. Germline-derived CDR1 and CDR2 are LNHNV and YYDKDF (reference sequence). This CDR3 has 15 residues. CDR3 sequence: CATSGRLAGAREQYF. CDR3 nucleotide sequence: TGTGCCACCAGCGGACGACTAGCGGGAGCTCGCGAGCAGTACTTC.

As regards this clone: Other DNA sequences in the sample encode the same CDR3. The V call is TRBV27, the J call TRBJ1-5; D is ambiguous. V lost 2 bases and J 4 bases, leaving 3 bases between the germline ends. CDR1 is MNHEY, CDR2 SMNVEV, per germline (reference sequence). The CDR3 is 12 residues long. The CDR3 DNA sequence: TGTGCCAGCAGTTTACTAAATCAGCCCCAGCATTTT. This encodes CASSLLNQPQHF.

This chain links TRBV2 with TRBJ2-7; possibly TRBD2 for D (5 bases). Germline values: CDR1 SNHLY, CDR2 FYNNEI. The CDR3 contains 12 residues. V was trimmed by 4 bases and J by 3 bases, leaving 7 bases between them. CDR3 sequence: CASSAAGYEQYF. CDR3 DNA sequence: TGTGCCAGCAGTGCTGCGGGCTACGAGCAGTACTTC. Full variable domain (outside the CDR3, taken from reference TRBV2 and TRBJ2-7): EPEVTQTPSHQVTQMGQEVILRCVPISNHLYFYWYRQILGQKVEFLVSFYNNEISEKSEIFDDQFSVERPDGSNFTLKIRSTKLEDSAMYFCASSAAGYEQYFGPGTRLTVT.

The rearrangement joins TRBV29-1 to TRBJ2-1; 12 bases are shared with TRBD2. CDR3 size: 16 residues. Germline loops: CDR1 SQVTM, CDR2 ANQGSEA. J lost 7 bases, V lost 6 bases, and 13 bases had no gene match. The CDR3 reads CSVRLRLAGVGNEQFF. The CDR3 nucleotides are TGCAGCGTCCGCTTACGACTAGCGGGAGTTGGTAATGAGCAGTTCTTC.

The V gene is TRBV30, the J gene TRBJ2-5, with 13 nucleotides matching TRBD2. CDR1 GTSNPN and CDR2 SVGIG come from the germline V gene (reference sequence). Trimming cost V 2 bases and J 2 bases; bases outside gene matches: 5. This CDR3 has 16 amino acids. This CDR3 reads CAWSPGLAGPQETQYF. The CDR3 coding sequence is TGTGCCTGGAGTCCGGGACTAGCGGGGCCACAAGAGACCCAGTACTTC.

The CDR3 sequence is CASSLTSGIADTQYF. The CDR3 coding sequence is TGTGCCAGTAGTCTCACTAGCGGGATAGCAGATACGCAGTATTTT. The rearrangement joins TRBV19 to TRBJ2-3, with 10 bases lining up with TRBD2. Germline loops: CDR1 LNHDA, CDR2 SQIVND (reference sequence). The CDR3 loop spans 15 amino acids. J gave up 4 bases and V 5 bases, and 6 bases lay outside the gene matches.

The chain joins TRBV2 to TRBJ1-2; 8 bases fit TRBD1. After removal of 6 bases from V and 4 bases from J, the junction contained 13 bases not matched to a gene. Germline-derived CDR1 and CDR2 are SNHLY and FYNNEI. The CDR3 contains 16 residues. CDR3 bases: TGTGCCAGCAGGAGGATTGGGAACAGGGGGGGCTATGGCTACACCTTC. Translating gives CASRRIGNRGGYGYTF.

This clone was picked up one time. This chain links TRBV7-3 with TRBJ2-5; D may be TRBD2 (5 bases). V lost 6 bases, J lost 2 bases, and 16 bases lay in between. The CDR3 is 15 amino acids. Looked up from germline, CDR1 is SGHTA and CDR2 is FQGTGA. CDR3 coding DNA: TGTGCCAGCAGTCTTTCAGCGGCCAGTCAAGAGACCCAGTACTTC. The encoded protein is CASSLSAASQETQYF.

The gene calls are TRBV5-8 and TRBJ1-2; TRBD1 is a possible D gene (5 bases). V was clipped by 7 bases and J by 4 bases, with 17 bases between them. CDR1 is SGHTS, CDR2 YDEGEE, per germline. The CDR3 runs 14 residues. CDR3 in amino acids: CASVAGRGRYGYTF. As DNA, the CDR3 is TGTGCCAGCGTGGCCGGGCGGGGACGCTATGGCTACACCTTC.